The 18 T cell receptor beta chains below were found in one sample sequenced in a study of T cells expressing NK-cell markers. For each CDR3 protein, TCRdb gives one entry from its re-call of the 5' RACE reads, without DNA. Its clone listing holds hundreds of thousands of distinct CDR3 sequences. The material sequenced was blood T cells: a sorted CD56 or NKG2C T cell subset, CD4+ or CD8+ T cells, or bulk PBMC T cells (not recorded which). These receptors were collected from a woman between 18 and 70 years old in good health.

V and J are TRBV20-1 and TRBJ1-4. CDR1 and CDR2 from the germline V gene are DFQATT and SNEGSKA (reference sequence). The CDR3 covers 14 residues. The CDR3 region is CSARDLVEGGKLFF.

This rearrangement joins TRBV28 to TRBJ2-5. CDR3 length: 15 residues. Germline V lookup: CDR1 MDHEN, CDR2 SYDVKM. CDR3: CASSSSLGQRETQYF.

This chain uses TRBV29-1 with TRBJ1-2; TCRdb picks TRBD1, but there is no DNA to check that call. This CDR3 contains 11 residues. CDR1 and CDR2 (germline): SQVTM, ANQGSEA. CDR3 in amino acids: CSGSFQGGYTF.

V gene TRBV11-1 combines with J gene TRBJ2-1; no DNA is available, so the TRBD2 call from TCRdb remains unchecked. The CDR3 totals 17 residues. Germline values: CDR1 SGHAT, CDR2 FQDESV (reference sequence). CDR3 region: CASSFRVGRVSYNEQFF.

J is TRBJ2-6 and V is TRBV4-3. The CDR3 sequence is 14 residues long. Per the germline V gene, CDR1 is LGHNA and CDR2 is YSLEER. CDR3 region: CASSQTSGANVLTF.

The chain uses TRBV6-1 and TRBJ2-1; TCRdb's assignment of TRBD2 cannot be checked, as there is no DNA. Germline CDR1 MNHNS, CDR2 SASEGT. The CDR3 runs 14 residues. Here the CDR3 reads CASWDAGTQHEQFF.

V and J are TRBV18 and TRBJ2-5; checking the TCRdb D call of TRBD1 is not possible without DNA. The CDR3 has 14 amino acids. Germline V gene sequence: CDR1 KGHSH, CDR2 LQKENI. CDR3 sequence: CASSPGQLKETQYF. Using reference TRBV18 and TRBJ2-5 for the parts outside the CDR3, the full variable domain is NAGVMQNPRHLVRRRGQEARLRCSPMKGHSHVYWYRQLPEEGLKFMVYLQKENIIDESGMPKERFSAEFPKEGPSILRIQQVVRGDSAAYFCASSPGQLKETQYFGPGTRLLVL.

The chain uses TRBV4-1 and TRBJ2-1; TCRdb gives TRBD2 as the D gene, but with no DNA this cannot be confirmed. The CDR3 runs 16 residues. Germline-derived CDR1 and CDR2 are MGHRA and YSYEKL. The CDR3 region is CASSWPGTSVYNEQFF.

The chain links TRBV7-2 to TRBJ2-3. This CDR3 is 16 amino acids long. Germline V CDR1 and CDR2: SGHTA, FQGNSA. Here the CDR3 reads CASSFDGVPSTDTQYF.

The rearrangement uses TRBV11-2 and TRBJ2-3; TCRdb calls TRBD2, which cannot be checked without DNA. The CDR3 extends over 18 amino acids. Germline values: CDR1 SGHAT, CDR2 FQNNGV. The CDR3 sequence: CASSATSGGHPSTDTQYF.

V is TRBV7-2 and J is TRBJ2-1; TCRdb names TRBD2, which stays unverified in the absence of DNA. This CDR3 is 14 amino acids long. Germline V gene sequence: CDR1 SGHTA, CDR2 FQGNSA. CDR3 loop: CASSSNSGSGEQFF.

The chain links TRBV5-1 to TRBJ2-3; TCRdb's D call of TRBD2 is untestable without DNA. The CDR3 totals 17 residues. The germline CDR1 and CDR2 sequences are SGHRS and YFSETQ. CDR3 sequence reads: CASQTSGGTTSTDTQYF.

This sequence joins TRBV18 and TRBJ2-5. Germline V gene lookup returns CDR1 KGHSH and CDR2 LQKENI. The CDR3 covers 17 residues. The CDR3 region is CASSPRITIGFQETQYF.

The J gene is TRBJ1-1, the V gene TRBV6-2 or TRBV6-3; TCRdb calls TRBD1, which cannot be checked without DNA. This CDR3 is 14 amino acids long. CDR1 MNHEY and CDR2 SVGEGT come from the germline V gene. The CDR3 here is CASSYSSGSTEAFF.

The J gene is TRBJ1-1, the V gene TRBV27; TCRdb calls TRBD1, which cannot be checked without DNA. The CDR3 consists of 11 residues. The germline CDR1 and CDR2 sequences are MNHEY and SMNVEV (reference sequence). This chain's CDR3 is CATGGNTEAFF.

The V call is TRBV2, the J call TRBJ2-1. This CDR3 comprises 13 residues. Germline assignment: CDR1 SNHLY and CDR2 FYNNEI. This CDR3 is CASNRDSYNEQFF.

This chain joins TRBV29-1 and TRBJ1-1. Germline V lookup: CDR1 SQVTM, CDR2 ANQGSEA. This CDR3 comprises 17 residues. CDR3: CSVDWGSLVAGNTEAFF.

J is TRBJ2-2 and V is TRBV20-1; TCRdb lists TRBD2, though no DNA is available to test this call. Germline V lookup: CDR1 DFQATT, CDR2 SNEGSKA (reference sequence). This CDR3 contains 16 residues. The CDR3: CSATTSGRENTGELFF.